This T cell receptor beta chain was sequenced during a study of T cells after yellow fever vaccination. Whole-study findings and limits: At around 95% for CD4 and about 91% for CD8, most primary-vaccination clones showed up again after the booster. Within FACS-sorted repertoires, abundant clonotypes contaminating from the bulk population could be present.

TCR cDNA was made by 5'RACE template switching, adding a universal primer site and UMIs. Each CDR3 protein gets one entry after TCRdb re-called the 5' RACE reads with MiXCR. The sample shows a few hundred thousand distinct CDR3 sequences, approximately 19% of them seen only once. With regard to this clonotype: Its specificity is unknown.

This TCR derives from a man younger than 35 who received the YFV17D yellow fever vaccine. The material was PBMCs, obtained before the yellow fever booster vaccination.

The CDR3 spells CASSQASGAFVYEQYF. CDR3 coding DNA: TGCGCCAGCAGCCAGGCTAGCGGGGCTTTCGTTTACGAGCAGTACTTC. This chain joins TRBV4-3 and TRBJ2-7, with TRBD2 matching over 9 bases. CDR1 is LGHNA, CDR2 YSLEER, per germline. V was clipped by 3 bases and J by 4 bases; unmatched bases: 10. This CDR3 is built from 16 residues.